This TCR beta chain is drawn from a study of blood T cell repertoires in COVID-19 (dated by TCRdb to 2020 to 2022). Regarding the research as a whole: Recovered participants in ImmuneRACE Cohort 3 were defined as having two consecutive negative NP/OP PCR tests, clearance from a healthcare professional, or resolution of symptoms. A freely available public database, intended as a resource for researchers studying the immune response to SARS-CoV-2, is where the repertoires were released. The collaborator samples originated in the United States, Italy and Spain and spanned the acute and convalescent phases of COVID-19. Samples were obtained from the ongoing ImmuneRACE study (first 160 participants) and from 1,254 subjects provided by 6 global collaborators. Deeply sampled blood TCRbeta repertoires from subjects exposed to, actively infected with, or recovered from COVID-19 were included in the dataset. The material from the prospective study consisted of cDNA or gDNA derived from T cells, B-cell-depleted T cells, or PBMCs. The sample metadata nearly always contained a de-identified subject ID, COVID-19 status, age in years and sex. Where available, HLA class I and class II types were taken from metadata supplied by the sample provider and were not determined by assay-based typing. What the research found in general, with its limitations: Clinical and demographic metadata were provided uncurated, with the amount varying by source and participant.

Sequences SGHTA (CDR1) and FQGNSA (CDR2) are obtained from the germline V gene. The V end gives up 5 bases and the J end 4 bases, leaving 4 bases in the junction not matched to a gene. The CDR3 runs 14 amino acids, cysteine and phenylalanine included. The entry retains the CDR3 DNA only, 42 bases that are in frame from base 1. Participants in the prospective study were aged roughly 18 to 100 years, lived in 20 to 25 United States geographic areas, and enrolled through a virtual design. In the prospective study, participants were assigned to cohorts based on the clinical history participants reported in a screening survey and a study questionnaire. Mobile phlebotomists in the prospective study collected whole blood, serum and a nasopharyngeal or oropharyngeal swab from every participant. Over a roughly 2-month period, participants in the prospective study had the option of providing additional blood draws and questionnaires. Before DNA extraction, blood samples from the prospective study were shipped at room temperature or frozen.

Regarding this clone: The specificity of this receptor is unknown. The record has no base qualities; no much larger clone is one base away.

TCRbeta CDR3 regions were amplified from genomic DNA using the immunoSEQ Assay, a bias-controlled multiplex PCR. As for how the authors treated the data: Nucleated cell counts per sample were estimated from amplification of reference gene primers within the assay. Sequence reads were collapsed and filtered to measure the absolute abundance of every unique TCRbeta CDR3 rearrangement. Productive Simpson clonality was computed per sample as the square root of Simpson's diversity index over productive rearrangements. The immuneACCESS repertoire file appears here via TCRdb, limited to in-frame rearrangements. These files lack a portion of the clones; in checked studies, under half of the deficit traces to unresolved V genes, and the cause of the others is not known. Clone size and the V and J calls come from that table; the DNA yielded D and trimming. This sample is represented by under 300,000 clones; 88% of them were singletons. Jointly, the top ten make up around 2% of the sample.

Specimen: PBMCs or T cells enriched from blood (not recorded which). The receptor was isolated from a woman aged 55-75 years in a cohort exposed to, infected with or recovered from COVID-19 (not recorded which). The rearranged segments are TRBV7-2 and TRBJ2-1; 8 bases in between match TRBD1. The bases read TGTGCCAGCAGCCGGGGACAGGTGTACAATGAGCAGTTCTTC. This is translated as CASSRGQVYNEQFF. The full variable domain, completed from the reference TRBV7-2 and TRBJ2-1 proteins outside the CDR3, reads GAGVSQSPSNKVTEKGKDVELRCDPISGHTALYWYRQSLGQGLEFLIYFQGNSAPDKSGLPSDRFSAERTGGSVSTLTIQRTQQEDSAVYLCASSRGQVYNEQFFGPGTRLTVL.